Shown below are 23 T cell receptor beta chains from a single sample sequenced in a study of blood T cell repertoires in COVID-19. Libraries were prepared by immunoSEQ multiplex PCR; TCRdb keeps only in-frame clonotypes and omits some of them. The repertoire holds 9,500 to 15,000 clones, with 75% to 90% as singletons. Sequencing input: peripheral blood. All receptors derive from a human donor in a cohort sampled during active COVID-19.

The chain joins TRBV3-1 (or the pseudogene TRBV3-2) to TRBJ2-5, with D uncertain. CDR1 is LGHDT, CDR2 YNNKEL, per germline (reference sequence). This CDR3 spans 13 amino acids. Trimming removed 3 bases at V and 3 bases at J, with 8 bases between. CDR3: CASSQILEETQYF. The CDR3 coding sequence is TGTGCCAGCAGCCAGATACTTGAAGAGACCCAGTACTTC.

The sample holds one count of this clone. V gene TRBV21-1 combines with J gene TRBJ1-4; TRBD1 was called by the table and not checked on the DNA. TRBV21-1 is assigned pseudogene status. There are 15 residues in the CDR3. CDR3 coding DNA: TGTGCCAGCAGCAACGGGACAGGGGTACTGAAAAAACTGTTTTTT. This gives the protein CASSNGTGVLKKLFF.

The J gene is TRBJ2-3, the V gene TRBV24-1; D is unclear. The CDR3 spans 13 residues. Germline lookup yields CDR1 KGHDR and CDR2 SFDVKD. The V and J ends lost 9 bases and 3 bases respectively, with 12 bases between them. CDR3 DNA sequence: TGTGCCACCGCTGACACGGTTACAGATACGCAGTATTTT. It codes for CATADTVTDTQYF.

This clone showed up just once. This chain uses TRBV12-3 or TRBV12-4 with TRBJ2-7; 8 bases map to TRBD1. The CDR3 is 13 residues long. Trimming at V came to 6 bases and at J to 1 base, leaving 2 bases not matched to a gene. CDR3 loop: CASRDRASYEQYF. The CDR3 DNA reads TGTGCCAGCAGGGACAGGGCTTCCTACGAGCAGTACTTC.

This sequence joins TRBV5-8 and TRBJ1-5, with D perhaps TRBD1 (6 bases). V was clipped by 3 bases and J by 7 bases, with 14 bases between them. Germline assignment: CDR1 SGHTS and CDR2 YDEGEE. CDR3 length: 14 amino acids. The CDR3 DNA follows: TGTGCCAGCAGCTCGTGGGACAACCCCCAGCCCCAGCATTTT. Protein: CASSSWDNPQPQHF.

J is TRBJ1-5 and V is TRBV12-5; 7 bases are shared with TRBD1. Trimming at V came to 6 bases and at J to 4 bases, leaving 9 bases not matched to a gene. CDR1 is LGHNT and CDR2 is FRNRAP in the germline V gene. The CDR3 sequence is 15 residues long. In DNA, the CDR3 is TGTGCTAGTGGAACAAACAGGGGCGGAAATCAGCCCCAGCATTTT. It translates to CASGTNRGGNQPQHF.

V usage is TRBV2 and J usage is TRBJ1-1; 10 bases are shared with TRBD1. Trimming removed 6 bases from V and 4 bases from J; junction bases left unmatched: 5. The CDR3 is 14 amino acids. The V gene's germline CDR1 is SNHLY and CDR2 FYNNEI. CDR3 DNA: TGTGCCAGCAGGGGGACAGGGGTGTCCACTGAAGCTTTCTTT. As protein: CASRGTGVSTEAFF.

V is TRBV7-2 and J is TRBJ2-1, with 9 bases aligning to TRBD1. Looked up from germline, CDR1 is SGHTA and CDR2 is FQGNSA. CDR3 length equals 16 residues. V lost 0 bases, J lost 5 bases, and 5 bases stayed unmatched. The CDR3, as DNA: TGTGCCAGCAGCTTAGCGGCGGGACAGGGCGACAATGAGCAGTTCTTC. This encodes CASSLAAGQGDNEQFF.

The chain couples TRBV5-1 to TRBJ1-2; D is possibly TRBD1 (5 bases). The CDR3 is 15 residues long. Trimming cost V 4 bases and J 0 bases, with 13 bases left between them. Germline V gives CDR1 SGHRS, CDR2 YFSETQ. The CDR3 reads CASSPPDTSNYGYTF. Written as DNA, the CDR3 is TGCGCCAGCAGCCCCCCGGACACCTCTAACTATGGCTACACCTTC.

The CDR3 loop is CASKYNTGVVDYGYTF. As DNA, the CDR3 is TGTGCCAGCAAATATAATACAGGGGTAGTCGACTATGGCTACACCTTC. The chain links TRBV2 to TRBJ1-2; TRBD1 aligns across 7 bases. V lost 7 bases and J lost 3; bases outside the gene matches: 14. This CDR3 has 16 amino acids. CDR1 is SNHLY and CDR2 is FYNNEI in the germline V gene. The full variable domain, with the rest looked up from reference TRBV2 and TRBJ1-2, is EPEVTQTPSHQVTQMGQEVILRCVPISNHLYFYWYRQILGQKVEFLVSFYNNEISEKSEIFDDQFSVERPDGSNFTLKIRSTKLEDSAMYFCASKYNTGVVDYGYTFGSGTRLTVV.

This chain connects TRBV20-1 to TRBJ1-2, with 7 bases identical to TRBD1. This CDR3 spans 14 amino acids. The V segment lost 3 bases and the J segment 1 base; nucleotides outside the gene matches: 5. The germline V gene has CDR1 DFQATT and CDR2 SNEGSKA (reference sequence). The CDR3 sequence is CSASSTGVNYGYTF. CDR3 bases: TGCAGTGCTAGTTCCACAGGGGTTAACTATGGCTACACCTTC.

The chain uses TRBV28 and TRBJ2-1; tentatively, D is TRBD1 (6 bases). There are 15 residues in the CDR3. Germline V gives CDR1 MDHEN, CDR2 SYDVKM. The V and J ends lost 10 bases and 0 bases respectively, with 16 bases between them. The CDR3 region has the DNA TGTGCCACCGAACCGGGACACAACTCCTACAATGAGCAGTTCTTC. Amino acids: CATEPGHNSYNEQFF.

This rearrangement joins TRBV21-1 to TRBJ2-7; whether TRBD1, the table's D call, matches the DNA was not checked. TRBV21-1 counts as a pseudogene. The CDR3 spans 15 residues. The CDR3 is CATPPPSGQGYEQYF. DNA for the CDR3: TGTGCCACCCCTCCCCCATCGGGACAGGGGTACGAGCAGTACTTC.

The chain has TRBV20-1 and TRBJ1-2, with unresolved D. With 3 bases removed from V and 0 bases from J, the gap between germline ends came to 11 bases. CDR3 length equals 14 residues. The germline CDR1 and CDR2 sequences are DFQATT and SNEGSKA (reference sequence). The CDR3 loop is CSASPTYSNYGYTF. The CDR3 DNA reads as TGCAGTGCTAGTCCCACCTACTCTAACTATGGCTACACCTTC.

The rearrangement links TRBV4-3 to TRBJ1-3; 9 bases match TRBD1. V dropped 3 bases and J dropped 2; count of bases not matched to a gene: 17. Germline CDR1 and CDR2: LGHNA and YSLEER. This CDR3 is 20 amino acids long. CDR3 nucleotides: TGCGCCAGCAGCCATACCATGGCTGACAAGTGGGACAGGGCTGGAAACACCATATATTTT. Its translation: CASSHTMADKWDRAGNTIYF.

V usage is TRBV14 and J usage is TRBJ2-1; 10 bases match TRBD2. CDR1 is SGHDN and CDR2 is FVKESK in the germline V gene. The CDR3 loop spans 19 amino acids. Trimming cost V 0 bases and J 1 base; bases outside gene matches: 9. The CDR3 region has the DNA TGTGCCAGCAGCCAAGACGGTCAAAGCGGGGGGGCGTCCTACAATGAGCAGTTCTTC. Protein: CASSQDGQSGGASYNEQFF.

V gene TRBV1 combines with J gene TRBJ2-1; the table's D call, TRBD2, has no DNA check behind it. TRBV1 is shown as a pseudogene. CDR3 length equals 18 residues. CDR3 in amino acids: CTSSQASGANHSYNEQFF. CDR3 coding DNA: TGCACCAGCAGCCAAGCTAGCGGGGCCAACCACTCCTACAATGAGCAGTTCTTC.

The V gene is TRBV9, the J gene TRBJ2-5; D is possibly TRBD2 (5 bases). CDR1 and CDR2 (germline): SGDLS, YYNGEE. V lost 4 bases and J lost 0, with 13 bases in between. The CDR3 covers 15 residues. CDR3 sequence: CASSPRGVYQETQYF. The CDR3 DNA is TGTGCCAGCAGCCCCCGGGGTGTGTACCAAGAGACCCAGTACTTC.

The CDR3 reads CASSETVYEQYF. The CDR3 coding sequence is TGTGCCAGCAGTGAGACAGTCTACGAGCAGTACTTC. V usage is TRBV28 and J usage is TRBJ2-7; possibly TRBD1 for D (5 bases). Germline CDR1 reads MDHEN; CDR2 reads SYDVKM. V lost 5 bases and J lost 3, with 8 bases in between. This CDR3 comprises 12 residues.

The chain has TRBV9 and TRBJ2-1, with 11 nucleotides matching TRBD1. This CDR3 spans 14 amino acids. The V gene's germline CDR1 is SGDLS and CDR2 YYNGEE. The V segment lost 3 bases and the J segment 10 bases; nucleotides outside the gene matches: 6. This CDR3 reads CASSDGQGAKEQFF. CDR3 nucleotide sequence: TGTGCCAGCAGCGATGGACAGGGGGCGAAAGAGCAGTTCTTC.

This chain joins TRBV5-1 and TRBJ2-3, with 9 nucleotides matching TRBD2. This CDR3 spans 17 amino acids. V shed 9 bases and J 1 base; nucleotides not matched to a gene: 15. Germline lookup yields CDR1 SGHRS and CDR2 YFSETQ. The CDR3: CATRVRAGGAGTDTQYF. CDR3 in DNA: TGCGCCACCCGCGTTAGAGCGGGAGGAGCTGGCACAGATACGCAGTATTTT.

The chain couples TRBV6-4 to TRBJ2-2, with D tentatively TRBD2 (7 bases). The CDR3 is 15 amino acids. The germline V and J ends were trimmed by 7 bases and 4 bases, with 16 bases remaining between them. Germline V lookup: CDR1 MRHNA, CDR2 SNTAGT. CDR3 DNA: TGTGCCAGCAAACCAGTCGGGGGGCCCACCGGGGAGCTGTTTTTT. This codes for CASKPVGGPTGELFF.

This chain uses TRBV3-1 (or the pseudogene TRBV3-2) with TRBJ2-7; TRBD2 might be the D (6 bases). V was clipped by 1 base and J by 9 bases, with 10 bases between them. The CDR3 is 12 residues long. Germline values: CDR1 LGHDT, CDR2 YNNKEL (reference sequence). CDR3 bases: TGTGCCAGCAGCCAAGGTGCGGGACGGCAGTACTTC. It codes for CASSQGAGRQYF.